This T cell receptor (beta chain) originates from a study of cytomegalovirus exposure and HLA in healthy donors. Overall study results and limits: Published work reported that the classifier diagnosed cytomegalovirus status with high specificity and sensitivity. The authors considered a cluster of highly shared sequence variants likely to be a sequencing artifact.

A remark on this clone: Its antigen is not identified.

Researchers ran the PCR with 60 Vbeta and 13 Jbeta primers. Method: immunoSEQ multiplex PCR; TCRdb's copy keeps in-frame clones and lacks some. The data hold about 160,000 clones, with more than 65% observed a single time. Sequenced: PBMCs. The TCR comes from a woman younger than 45 in good health and CMV-seronegative.

CDR3 sequence reads: CASSQVARGNQETQYF. The DNA of the CDR3 is TGTGCCAGCAGCCAAGTGGCCCGGGGGAACCAAGAGACCCAGTACTTC. V is TRBV4-2 and J is TRBJ2-5, with D possibly being TRBD2 (6 bases). Germline loops: CDR1 LGHNA, CDR2 YNFKEQ. Trimming took off 1 base at V and 0 bases at J, with 12 bases between the two ends. CDR3 length: 16 residues.